One and the same sample provided the 13 T cell receptor beta chains below, sequenced in a study of blood T cells in healthy people across ages. PCR was performed a second time for about 7 to 11 cycles using a sample-barcoded 5' primer and a J-beta primer mix. TCRdb re-analysed the 5' RACE reads in MiXCR, keeping a single row per CDR3 protein. The table lists 1.5 million to 2 million distinct CDR3 sequences, 28% of them singletons. Sequencing was performed on blood. These receptors were obtained from a young woman in good health.

Only one count was recorded for this clonotype. V is TRBV28 and J is TRBJ1-1; D remains ambiguous. The germline V gene encodes CDR1 MDHEN and CDR2 SYDVKM. V was pared by 7 bases and J by 11 bases, with 14 bases between. The CDR3 is 11 residues long. For the CDR3, the DNA is TGTGCCAGCACCGAAGGACGGACGGCTTTCTTT. It is translated as CASTEGRTAFF. Together with reference TRBV28 and TRBJ1-1, the CDR3 gives the full variable domain: DVKVTQSSRYLVKRTGEKVFLECVQDMDHENMFWYRQDPGLGLRLIYFSYDVKMKEKGDIPEGYSVSREKKERFSLILESASTNQTSMYLCASTEGRTAFFGQGTRLTVV.

With respect to this clonotype: Given a much more abundant clone one base away, this may be a read error. The V gene is TRBV4-3, the J gene TRBJ2-6; 8 bases are a match to TRBD1. The germline V gene encodes CDR1 LGHNA and CDR2 YSLEER. Trimming at V came to 4 bases and at J to 16 bases, leaving 15 bases not matched to a gene. The CDR3 loop spans 15 amino acids. The CDR3 loop is CASSRDPGQASGLTF. CDR3 in DNA: TGCGCCAGCAGCCGAGATCCGGGACAGGCGAGCGGTCTGACTTTC.

For this clonotype: An end of the junction does not agree with germline; a read error may underlie this. This chain uses TRBV2 with TRBJ2-7, with D perhaps TRBD2 (6 bases). The DNA end is a closer match to TRBJ2-5, so the J assignment may be wrong. CDR1 and CDR2 (germline): SNHLY, FYNNEI. The CDR3 has 16 amino acids. CDR3 amino acids: CASRDPQNRRDETQYF. The CDR3 DNA reads TGTGCTAGCAGAGACCCCCAGAACAGGAGGGATGAGACCCAGTACTTC.

The chain employs TRBV28 and TRBJ2-5; D could derive from TRBD1 or TRBD2 (6 bases each). The CDR3 is 13 residues long. CDR1 and CDR2 (germline): MDHEN, SYDVKM. Trimming took off 7 bases at V and 3 bases at J, with 12 bases between the two ends. The CDR3 DNA is TGTGCCAGCATCGGGGGCGGGGAAGAGACCCAGTACTTC. Translation: CASIGGGEETQYF.

This clonotype was found many times. J is TRBJ2-5 and V is TRBV4-1; D possibly uses TRBD1 or TRBD2 (5 bases each). The DNA matches TRBJ2-7 better at its end, which makes the J call doubtful. Per the germline V gene, CDR1 is MGHRA and CDR2 is YSYEKL. The CDR3 runs 12 residues. CDR3 region: CASGTPGGEQYF. CDR3 nucleotide sequence: TGCGCCAGCGGGACCCCAGGAGGCGAGCAGTACTTC.

Worth noting for this clonotype: This may be a read error, as it is one base from a much larger clone. The chain has TRBV7-6 and TRBJ2-4, with TRBD1 as a possible D gene (6 bases). The J call may be mistaken, given a closer DNA end match to TRBJ2-1. Germline assignment: CDR1 SGHVS and CDR2 FNYEAQ. The CDR3 spans 13 residues. The CDR3 spells CAISLTGYNIQFF. The CDR3 bases are TGTGCCATCAGCTTAACAGGGTACAACATTCAGTTCTTC.

This clonotype showed up many times. V usage is TRBV21-1 and J usage is TRBJ2-7; TRBD2 is the table's D call and was not checked against the DNA. TRBV21-1 is a documented pseudogene. The CDR3 runs to 19 residues. CDR3: CASKPPGLAGLQRTYEQYF. The CDR3 DNA is TGTGCCAGCAAACCGCCGGGACTAGCGGGCCTCCAACGCACCTACGAGCAGTACTTC.

This clonotype was detected a few times. V usage is TRBV6-6 and J usage is TRBJ1-4, with unresolved D. The CDR3 spans 15 residues. Trimming left V 2 bases short and J 8 bases short, with 15 bases between. The germline V gene has CDR1 MNHNY and CDR2 SVGAGI (reference sequence). This chain's CDR3 is CASSYRAAVGEKLFF. CDR3 sequence (DNA): TGTGCCAGCAGTTACCGGGCGGCTGTGGGAGAAAAACTGTTTTTT.

A few counts support this clonotype. The genes are TRBV7-2 and TRBJ2-5, with a tentative D call TRBD2 (5 bases). This CDR3 region has 16 residues. Germline V lookup: CDR1 SGHTA, CDR2 FQGNSA. V was trimmed by 5 bases and J by 5 bases, leaving 21 bases between them. This chain's CDR3 is CASSQDLASFRETQYF. The CDR3 DNA follows: TGTGCCAGCAGCCAGGACTTAGCGTCATTTAGGGAGACCCAGTACTTC. Using reference TRBV7-2 and TRBJ2-5 for the parts outside the CDR3, the full variable domain is GAGVSQSPSNKVTEKGKDVELRCDPISGHTALYWYRQSLGQGLEFLIYFQGNSAPDKSGLPSDRFSAERTGGSVSTLTIQRTQQEDSAVYLCASSQDLASFRETQYFGPGTRLLVL.

This clonotype was observed many times. The chain uses TRBV6-6 and TRBJ2-7; D is ambiguous. Germline V CDR1 and CDR2: MNHNY, SVGAGI (reference sequence). Trimming left V 0 bases short and J 4 bases short, with 7 bases between. The CDR3 is 13 residues long. CDR3 protein: CASSYSNQYEQYF. In nucleotides, the CDR3 is TGTGCCAGCAGTTACTCGAATCAGTACGAGCAGTACTTC.

The table lists this clonotype with a few counts. This chain links TRBV3-1 with TRBJ2-3; no clear D. The CDR3 consists of 11 residues. The V end was cut by 1 base, the J end by 14 bases, with 10 bases between. Germline CDR1 LGHDT, CDR2 YNNKEL (reference sequence). CDR3 region: CASSQGGSWYF. For the CDR3, the DNA is TGTGCCAGCAGCCAAGGGGGTTCTTGGTATTTT.

The chain recombines TRBV3-1 with TRBJ2-7, with 8 bases aligning to TRBD2. J gave up 3 bases and V 2 bases, and 3 bases lay outside the gene matches. There are 14 residues in the CDR3. Per germline, CDR1 LGHDT and CDR2 YNNKEL (reference sequence). CDR3 protein: CASSQRGGSYEQYF. Here the CDR3 DNA reads TGTGCCAGCAGCCAACGGGGGGGGAGCTACGAGCAGTACTTC.

The V call is TRBV3-1, the J call TRBJ2-7; the match to TRBD2 covers 8 bases. V gave up 0 bases and J gave up 5 bases; unmatched junction bases: 3. CDR3 length: 14 amino acids. Germline assignment: CDR1 LGHDT and CDR2 YNNKEL (reference sequence). CDR3 DNA: TGTGCCAGCAGCCAAGAACAACTAGCGGACGAGCAGTACTTC. Amino acids: CASSQEQLADEQYF.